The 2 T cell receptor beta chains below were found in one sample sequenced in a study of T cells in lung cancer brain metastases. Assay: immunoSEQ multiplex PCR; the TCRdb copy retains only in-frame clones and omits some. Of 4,500 to 5,000 clones in the sample, 70% to 90% are singletons; the top ten hold 2% to 3%. The specimen sequenced was tumor tissue from the primary lung tumor. Every receptor here comes from a man aged 50 or older with non-small cell lung cancer.

The rearrangement uses TRBV19 and TRBJ2-1; 14 bases match TRBD2. CDR1 and CDR2 (germline): LNHDA, SQIVND (reference sequence). The length of the CDR3 is 17 residues. V shed 4 bases and J 9 bases; nucleotides not matched to a gene: 11. The chain's CDR3 is CASSKGLAGVGSSEQFF. In nucleotides, the CDR3 is TGTGCCAGTAGTAAGGGACTAGCGGGAGTGGGGTCGAGTGAGCAGTTCTTC.

The V and J genes are TRBV19 and TRBJ2-3, with D perhaps matching TRBD2 (6 bases). In germline, CDR1 is LNHDA, CDR2 SQIVND (reference sequence). The V end lost 5 bases, the J end lost 0 bases, and 9 bases lay between the germline ends. This CDR3 is built from 14 residues. CDR3 coding DNA: TGTGCCAGTAGTCTCGGGACTAGCACAGATACGCAGTATTTT. This encodes CASSLGTSTDTQYF.